This T cell receptor (beta chain) was profiled in a study of long-term antiretroviral therapy in people with HIV. Study-level results: Whereas controls had wider CDR3 length ranges, HIV repertoires had narrower ones.

It was version v3.0 of the immunoSEQ assay that was run at survey level. Profiled with immunoSEQ multiplex PCR; TCRdb holds only in-frame clones, not every one. The data show approximately 21,000 clones, 90% seen once. This clone was seen once. Its antigen remains unknown. This specimen was unsorted PBMCs, taken about 4.5 years before starting antiretroviral therapy. The TCR comes from a woman between 25 and 40 years old with HIV.

This chain's CDR3 is CASSPGQGNTEAFF. CDR3 bases: TGTGCCAGCAGCCCGGGACAGGGGAACACTGAAGCTTTCTTT. This chain uses TRBV9 with TRBJ1-1; 9 positions agree with TRBD1. The junction had 2 bases not matched to a gene; V was cut back by 4 bases and J by 1 base. Germline-derived CDR1 and CDR2 are SGDLS and YYNGEE. The length of the CDR3 is 14 residues.